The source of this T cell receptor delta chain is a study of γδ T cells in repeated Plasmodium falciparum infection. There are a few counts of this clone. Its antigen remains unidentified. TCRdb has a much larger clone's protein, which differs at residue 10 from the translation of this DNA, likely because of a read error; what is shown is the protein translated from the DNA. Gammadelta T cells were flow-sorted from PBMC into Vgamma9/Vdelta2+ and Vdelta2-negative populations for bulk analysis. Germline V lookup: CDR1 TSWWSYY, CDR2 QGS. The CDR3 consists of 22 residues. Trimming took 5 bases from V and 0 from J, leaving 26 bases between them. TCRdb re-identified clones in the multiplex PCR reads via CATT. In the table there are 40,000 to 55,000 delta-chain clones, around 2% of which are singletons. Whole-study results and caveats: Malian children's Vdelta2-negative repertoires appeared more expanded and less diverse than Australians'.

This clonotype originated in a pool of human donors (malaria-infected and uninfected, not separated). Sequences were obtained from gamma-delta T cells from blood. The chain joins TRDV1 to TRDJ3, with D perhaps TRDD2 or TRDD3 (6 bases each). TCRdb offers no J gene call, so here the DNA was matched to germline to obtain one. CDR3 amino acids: CALGRAFRKGWGHSWDTRQMFF. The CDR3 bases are TGTGCTCTTGGGAGGGCCTTCCGTAAGGGCTGGGGACACTCCTGGGACACCCGACAGATGTTTTTC.